This T cell receptor beta chain was sequenced during a study of blood T cell repertoires in COVID-19. Participants' reported clinical history set cohort assignment. Libraries were prepared by immunoSEQ multiplex PCR; TCRdb keeps only in-frame clonotypes and omits some of them. The sample lists 150,000 to 250,000 clones, roughly 80% occurring once. CDR3 size: 20 residues. The germline V gene has CDR1 MNHEY and CDR2 SMNVEV (reference sequence). J lost 5 bases, V lost 3 bases, and 14 bases had no gene match. What was sequenced was PBMCs or T cells enriched from blood (not recorded which). The clonotype originates from a man aged 35 to 55 who had recovered from COVID-19. This chain links TRBV27 with TRBJ2-1; 15 bases are shared with TRBD2. The CDR3 region is CASSFTGLAGGFSLNNEQFF. For the CDR3, the DNA is TGTGCCAGCAGTTTCACGGGACTAGCGGGGGGCTTCTCCTTAAACAATGAGCAGTTCTTC.